The source of this T cell receptor (beta chain) is a study of response to subunit inactivated influenza vaccine. Overall study results and limits: The authors put forward the suggestion that each seasonal influenza vaccination may bring in only a limited number of new T cells.

TCRdb ran MiXCR on the RT-PCR reads and lists one entry per CDR3 protein. Of about 180,000 distinct CDR3 sequences in the sample, roughly 10% are singletons; the top ten hold around 33%. This clonotype has only a few counts. Its specificity is unknown. The V and J ends lost 3 bases and 3 bases respectively, with 11 bases between them. The length of the CDR3 is 14 residues. The germline CDR1 and CDR2 sequences are MDHEN and SYDVKM. The clonotype originates from a man in his fifties or sixties who received an inactivated influenza vaccine. This specimen consisted of CD8+ T cells sorted from PBMCs, obtained about 23 months after vaccination. J is TRBJ1-1 and V is TRBV28; D remains ambiguous. The CDR3 sequence: CASSLRADYTEAFF. CDR3 in DNA: TGTGCCAGCAGTTTGCGGGCAGATTACACTGAAGCTTTCTTT.